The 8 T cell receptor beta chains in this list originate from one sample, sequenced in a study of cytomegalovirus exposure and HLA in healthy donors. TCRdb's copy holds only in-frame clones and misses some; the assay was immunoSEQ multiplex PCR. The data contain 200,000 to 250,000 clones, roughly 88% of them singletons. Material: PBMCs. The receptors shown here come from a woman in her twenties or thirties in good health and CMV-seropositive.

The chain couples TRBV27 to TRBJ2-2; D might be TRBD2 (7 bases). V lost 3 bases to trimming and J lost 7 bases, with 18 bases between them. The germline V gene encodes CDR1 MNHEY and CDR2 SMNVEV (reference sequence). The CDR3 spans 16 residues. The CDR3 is CASSFVVGGRGGELFF. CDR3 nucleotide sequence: TGTGCCAGCAGTTTTGTAGTCGGGGGGCGAGGCGGGGAGCTGTTTTTT.

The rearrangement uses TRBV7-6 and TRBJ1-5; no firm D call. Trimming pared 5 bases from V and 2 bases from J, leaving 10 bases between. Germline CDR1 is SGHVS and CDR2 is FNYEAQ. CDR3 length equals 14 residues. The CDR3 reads CASSPQAGNQPQHF. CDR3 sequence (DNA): TGTGCCAGCAGCCCCCAGGCGGGCAATCAGCCCCAGCATTTT.

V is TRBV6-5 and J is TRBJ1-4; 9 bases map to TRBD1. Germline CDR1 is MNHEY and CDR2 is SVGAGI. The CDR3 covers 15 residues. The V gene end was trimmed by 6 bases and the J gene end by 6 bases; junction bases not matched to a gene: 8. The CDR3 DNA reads TGTGCCAGCAGGGACGTCGGACAGGGGTATGAAAAACTGTTTTTT. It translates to CASRDVGQGYEKLFF.

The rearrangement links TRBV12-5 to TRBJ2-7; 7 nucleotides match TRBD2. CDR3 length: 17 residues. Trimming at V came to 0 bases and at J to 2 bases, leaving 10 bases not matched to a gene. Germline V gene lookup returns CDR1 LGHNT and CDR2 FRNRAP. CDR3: CASGLVGEGLGTYEQYF. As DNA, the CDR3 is TGTGCTAGTGGTTTGGTAGGGGAGGGACTTGGGACCTACGAGCAGTACTTC.

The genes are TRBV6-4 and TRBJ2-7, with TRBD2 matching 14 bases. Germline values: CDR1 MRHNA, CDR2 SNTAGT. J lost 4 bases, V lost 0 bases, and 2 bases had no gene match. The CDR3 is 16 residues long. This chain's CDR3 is CASSDSGTSGGYEQYF. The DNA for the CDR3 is TGTGCCAGCAGTGACTCCGGGACTAGCGGGGGATACGAGCAGTACTTC.

Here the CDR3 reads CAWGQGFTDTQYF. The CDR3 region has the DNA TGTGCCTGGGGACAGGGGTTCACAGATACGCAGTATTTT. The rearrangement uses TRBV30 and TRBJ2-3; TRBD1 matches at 9 bases. V shed 5 bases, J shed 2 bases, and the junction held 2 bases outside the gene matches. The CDR3 has 13 amino acids. Germline V lookup: CDR1 GTSNPN, CDR2 SVGIG (reference sequence).

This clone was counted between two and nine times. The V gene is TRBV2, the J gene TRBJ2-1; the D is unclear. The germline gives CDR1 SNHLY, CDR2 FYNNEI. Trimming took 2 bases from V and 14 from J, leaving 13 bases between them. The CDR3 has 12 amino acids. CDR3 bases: TGTGCCAGCAGTGAAAAGAGTAAGATGAAGTTCTTC. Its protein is CASSEKSKMKFF.

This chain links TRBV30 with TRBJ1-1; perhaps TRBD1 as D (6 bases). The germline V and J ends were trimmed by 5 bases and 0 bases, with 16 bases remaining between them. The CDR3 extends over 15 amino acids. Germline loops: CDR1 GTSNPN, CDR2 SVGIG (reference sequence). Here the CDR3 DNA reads TGTGCCTGGTCTAAAGCGGACAGACTGAACACTGAAGCTTTCTTT. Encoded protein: CAWSKADRLNTEAFF.